What follows are 2 T cell receptor beta chains derived from one specimen sequenced in a study of T cell repertoires in cytomegalovirus infection. TCRdb called the reads again in MiXCR, with one record for every CDR3 protein. The table includes over 300,000 distinct CDR3 sequences, 17% detected once. What was sequenced was PBMCs. The receptors come from a human donor in good health (CMV status not recorded). Some clones in this sample may be carry-over from other donors' samples.

This clonotype was picked up many times. The V and J genes are TRBV4-2 and TRBJ2-1; 13 positions agree with TRBD2. The CDR3 covers 18 residues. Trimming took 4 bases from V and 0 from J; bases not matched to a gene: 6. The germline CDR1 and CDR2 sequences are LGHNA and YNFKEQ. Written as DNA, the CDR3 is TGTGCCAGCAGCCCGACTAGCGGGGGGTTGAGCTCCTACAATGAGCAGTTCTTC. Protein: CASSPTSGGLSSYNEQFF.

At least ten counts were recorded for this clonotype. The rearrangement uses TRBV7-6 and TRBJ1-5; TRBD1 matches 7 bases. V lost 5 bases to trimming and J lost 6 bases; unmatched junction nucleotides: 7. This CDR3 contains 14 residues. CDR1 is SGHVS and CDR2 is FNYEAQ in the germline V gene. CDR3 residues: CASSPGQQRQPQHF. For the CDR3, the DNA is TGTGCCAGCAGCCCGGGACAGCAACGTCAGCCCCAGCATTTT.